The text below deals with one T cell receptor beta chain. The antigen is unknown. The junction shows a germline mismatch at one end, possibly a read error. PCR was performed a second time for about 7 to 11 cycles using a sample-barcoded 5' primer and a J-beta primer mix. Using its own MiXCR run on the 5' RACE reads, TCRdb lists one record per CDR3 protein. This repertoire shows roughly 1.4 million distinct CDR3 sequences, around 59% found once; its top ten account for about 6.7%. The CDR3 has 16 amino acids. Germline V gene lookup returns CDR1 LGHNA and CDR2 YNFKEQ. The source of the sample is a study of blood T cells in healthy people across ages. Study conclusions and caveats: Expanded clonotype shifts may have been confounded, as the donors had an unknown CMV status.

V usage is TRBV4-2 and J usage is TRBJ2-3; 12 bases line up with TRBD2. This receptor was identified in a man between 18 and 35 years old in good health. The sample consisted of blood. Written as DNA, the CDR3 is TGTGCCAGCAGCCCAACTAGCGGGGGGCACACAGGTACGCAGTATTTT. This encodes CASSPTSGGHTGTQYF.